These 14 T cell receptor beta chains were all obtained from the same sample, sequenced in a study of yellow fever vaccine responses in identical twins. TCRdb passed the RT-PCR reads through MiXCR, listing each CDR3 protein once. The sample records 800 to 1,100 distinct CDR3 sequences, around four fifths being singletons. Sequenced material: T cells from blood (PBMCs), unsorted or a sorted subset (not recorded which), taken before or after yellow fever vaccination (not recorded which). These TCRs come from a female donor who received the yellow fever vaccine.

This chain links TRBV20-1 with TRBJ2-5; 8 bases align to TRBD2. The J segment lost 2 bases and the V segment lost 6 bases, leaving 2 bases of the junction unmatched. Germline values: CDR1 DFQATT, CDR2 SNEGSKA (reference sequence). The CDR3 is 12 amino acids. The CDR3 spells CSAGRGQETQYF. The CDR3 region has the DNA TGCAGTGCCGGGAGGGGGCAAGAGACCCAGTACTTC.

This chain joins TRBV6-4 and TRBJ2-3; TRBD2 agrees at 9 bases. V trimming: 2 bases; J trimming: 2 bases; junction bases outside the gene matches: 5. Germline-derived CDR1 and CDR2 are MRHNA and SNTAGT. This CDR3 is built from 16 residues. The CDR3 loop is CASSDLAGGPTDTQYF. The CDR3 bases are TGTGCCAGCAGTGACCTGGCGGGAGGGCCCACAGATACGCAGTATTTT.

The rearrangement uses TRBV12-3 or TRBV12-4 and TRBJ2-7; the match to TRBD1 covers 10 bases. The trim removed 6 bases at V and 5 bases at J, leaving 10 bases unmatched. The CDR3 has 15 residues. CDR3 sequence reads: CASSLTGTGVHEQYF. The CDR3 nucleotides read TGTGCCAGCAGCCTCACCGGGACAGGGGTCCACGAGCAGTACTTC.

This chain connects TRBV29-1 to TRBJ2-4; 10 positions agree with TRBD1. V was pared by 4 bases and J by 5 bases, with 2 bases of the junction left unmatched. Germline CDR1 SQVTM, CDR2 ANQGSEA. This CDR3 comprises 13 residues. The CDR3 sequence is CSVGGTGENIQYF. In DNA form, the CDR3 reads TGCAGCGTTGGGGGGACAGGGGAAAACATTCAGTACTTC. The full variable domain, completed using reference TRBV29-1 and TRBJ2-4, is SAVISQKPSRDICQRGTSLTIQCQVDSQVTMMFWYRQQPGQSLTLIATANQGSEATYESGFVIDKFPISRPNLTFSTLTVSNMSPEDSSIYLCSVGGTGENIQYFGAGTRLSVL.

The V call is TRBV27, the J call TRBJ2-7, with 7 bases matching TRBD2. The CDR3 has 15 residues. Losses at the gene ends were 2 bases for V and 3 bases for J; bases not matched to a gene: 7. The germline V gene encodes CDR1 MNHEY and CDR2 SMNVEV (reference sequence). CDR3 sequence reads: CASSLRLADGYEQYF. The CDR3 region has the DNA TGTGCCAGCAGTTTAAGGCTAGCGGATGGCTACGAGCAGTACTTC.

The V gene is TRBV23-1, the J gene TRBJ2-3; the match to TRBD1 covers 7 bases. TRBV23-1 is annotated as an ORF whose role is uncertain. The CDR3 consists of 16 residues. Unmatched junction bases numbered 9, after V lost 6 bases and J lost 0 bases. The CDR3 DNA is TGCGCCAGCAGGGGGACAGTGATGGGTAGCACAGATACGCAGTATTTT. It codes for CASRGTVMGSTDTQYF.

This rearrangement joins TRBV2 to TRBJ1-1; D uncertain. The CDR3 has 13 amino acids. The V gene's germline CDR1 is SNHLY and CDR2 FYNNEI. V shed 5 bases and J shed 0 bases, with 7 bases lying between them. In nucleotides, the CDR3 is TGTGCCAGCAGTCGCCTCATGAACACTGAAGCTTTCTTT. This sequence encodes CASSRLMNTEAFF.

The chain recombines TRBV7-9 with TRBJ2-2; the D is unclear. The germline gives CDR1 SEHNR, CDR2 FQNEAQ (reference sequence). The CDR3 runs 14 residues. Trimming pared 2 bases from V and 1 base from J, leaving 5 bases between. The CDR3 sequence: CASSLFWNTGELFF. The CDR3 DNA follows: TGTGCCAGCAGCTTATTCTGGAACACCGGGGAGCTGTTTTTT.

V gene TRBV20-1 combines with J gene TRBJ2-1; D uncertain. The V end was cut by 3 bases, the J end by 6 bases, with 15 bases between. The CDR3 has 14 amino acids. The germline V gene has CDR1 DFQATT and CDR2 SNEGSKA (reference sequence). CDR3: CSASFFGKANEQFF. In DNA form, the CDR3 reads TGCAGTGCTAGCTTCTTCGGCAAAGCCAATGAGCAGTTCTTC.

This clonotype was seen once. The chain is built from TRBV5-6 and TRBJ2-3; 8 bases are shared with TRBD2. The V and J ends lost 2 bases and 0 bases, in that order; junction bases with no gene match: 2. Germline V gives CDR1 SGHDT, CDR2 YYEEEE. The CDR3 spans 15 residues. The CDR3 DNA reads TGTGCCAGCAGCTTTAGCGGGACCAGCACAGATACGCAGTATTTT. Protein sequence: CASSFSGTSTDTQYF.

The rearrangement uses TRBV29-1 and TRBJ2-7, with D hard to call. Trimming pared 4 bases from V and 2 bases from J, leaving 6 bases between. The CDR3 extends over 11 amino acids. CDR1 is SQVTM and CDR2 is ANQGSEA in the germline V gene. For the CDR3, the DNA is TGCAGCGTTGTTACAGCCTACGAGCAGTACTTC. Translation: CSVVTAYEQYF.

J is TRBJ1-2 and V is TRBV11-3; 9 bases match TRBD1. The V gene's germline CDR1 is SGHNT and CDR2 YENEEA. The CDR3 length is 17 residues. Unmatched junction bases numbered 15, after V lost 6 bases and J lost 4 bases. CDR3 in amino acids: CASRRRRDRVEFYGYTF. The CDR3 region has the DNA TGTGCCAGCAGACGCCGAAGGGACAGGGTTGAATTCTATGGCTACACCTTC. The full variable domain, completed using reference TRBV11-3 and TRBJ1-2, is EAGVVQSPRYKIIEKKQPVAFWCNPISGHNTLYWYLQNLGQGPELLIRYENEEAVDDSQLPKDRFSAERLKGVDSTLKIQPAELGDSAVYLCASRRRRDRVEFYGYTFGSGTRLTVV.

The V and J genes are TRBV15 and TRBJ2-7; no definite D call. Between the trimmed V and J ends, which lost 0 bases and 4 bases, there was a span of 7 bases. The CDR3 sequence is 13 residues long. Germline V gene sequence: CDR1 LNHNV, CDR2 YYDKDF (reference sequence). The CDR3 loop is CATSRDNYYEQYF. CDR3 DNA sequence: TGTGCCACCAGCAGAGATAACTATTACGAGCAGTACTTC.

This clonotype came up a few times. The chain employs TRBV12-3 or TRBV12-4 and TRBJ1-1; D gene unclear. V lost 3 bases, J lost 7 bases, and 12 bases lay in between. The length of the CDR3 is 13 residues. The CDR3 loop is CASSFNLRLEAFF. CDR3 coding DNA: TGTGCCAGCAGTTTCAATTTGAGGCTTGAAGCTTTCTTT.